This entry concerns a single TCR beta chain. Other DNA variants within this sample encode the same CDR3. Germline CDR1 reads SGDLS; CDR2 reads YYNGEE. The CDR3 is 13 residues long. V was shortened by 0 bases and J by 2 bases, with 5 bases between the two germline ends. The data belong to a study of T cell changes during pregnancy in multiple sclerosis. Sequenced by immunoSEQ multiplex PCR; TCRdb stores in-frame clones only, minus some. The table includes tens of thousands of clones, about 92% detected once. The chain joins TRBV9 to TRBJ2-5; D is uncertain. This material consisted of CD4+ T cells from peripheral blood mononuclear cells, taken after pregnancy. The sequence was obtained from a female donor with multiple sclerosis, enrolled in a pregnancy study. The CDR3 reads CASSVGPQETQYF. DNA of the CDR3: TGTGCCAGCAGCGTAGGGCCGCAAGAGACCCAGTACTTC.